The 5 T cell receptor beta chains given below trace back to one sample, sequenced in a study of blood T cell repertoires in COVID-19. Method: immunoSEQ multiplex PCR; TCRdb's copy keeps in-frame clones and lacks some. The table records roughly 230,000 clones, about 85% of them present only once. Sample: peripheral blood. The receptors derive from a man aged 40-55 years with acute or convalescent COVID-19.

The V and J genes are TRBV6-5 and TRBJ2-5; D uncertain. Per the germline V gene, CDR1 is MNHEY and CDR2 is SVGAGI. This CDR3 is 11 amino acids long. Trimming removed 6 bases from V and 5 bases from J, with 7 bases in between. The CDR3 DNA reads as TGTGCCAGCAGCCCCTTGGAGACCCAGTACTTC. Translation gives CASSPLETQYF.

This clone showed up just a few times. The chain joins TRBV28 to TRBJ1-6; 8 bases line up with TRBD1. Per germline, CDR1 MDHEN and CDR2 SYDVKM. With V trimmed by 6 bases and J by 9 bases, 7 bases remained unmatched. This CDR3 region has 14 residues. CDR3 coding DNA: TGTGCCAGCAGCACGGCTACAGGGGGTTCACCCCTCCACTTT. Translating gives CASSTATGGSPLHF. Filled out from reference TRBV28 and TRBJ1-6, the complete variable domain reads DVKVTQSSRYLVKRTGEKVFLECVQDMDHENMFWYRQDPGLGLRLIYFSYDVKMKEKGDIPEGYSVSREKKERFSLILESASTNQTSMYLCASSTATGGSPLHFGNGTRLTVT.

The genes are TRBV2 and TRBJ1-5; 7 positions agree with TRBD1. The CDR3 spans 15 residues. V lost 6 bases to trimming and J lost 1 base; unmatched junction nucleotides: 6. The germline CDR1 and CDR2 sequences are SNHLY and FYNNEI. The chain's CDR3 is CASRPGTVSNQPQHF. CDR3 sequence (DNA): TGTGCCAGCAGGCCCGGGACAGTAAGCAATCAGCCCCAGCATTTT. Supplemented by reference TRBV2 and TRBJ1-5, the full variable domain reads EPEVTQTPSHQVTQMGQEVILRCVPISNHLYFYWYRQILGQKVEFLVSFYNNEISEKSEIFDDQFSVERPDGSNFTLKIRSTKLEDSAMYFCASRPGTVSNQPQHFGDGTRLSIL.

The chain combines TRBV2 with TRBJ1-1; 8 nucleotides agree with TRBD1. The V segment lost 8 bases and the J segment 4 bases; nucleotides outside the gene matches: 6. This CDR3 contains 13 residues. CDR1 and CDR2 from the germline V gene are SNHLY and FYNNEI. CDR3 bases: TGTGCCAGCGTAAAAGACAGGGGCACTGAAGCTTTCTTT. It specifies CASVKDRGTEAFF.

The V and J genes are TRBV24-1 and TRBJ2-1; 12 nucleotides align to TRBD2. Germline CDR1 KGHDR, CDR2 SFDVKD. V lost 3 bases, J lost 5 bases, and 1 base stayed unmatched. CDR3 length equals 15 residues. This chain's CDR3 is CATSDLAGGNNEQFF. CDR3 bases: TGTGCCACCAGTGATCTAGCGGGGGGGAACAATGAGCAGTTCTTC.